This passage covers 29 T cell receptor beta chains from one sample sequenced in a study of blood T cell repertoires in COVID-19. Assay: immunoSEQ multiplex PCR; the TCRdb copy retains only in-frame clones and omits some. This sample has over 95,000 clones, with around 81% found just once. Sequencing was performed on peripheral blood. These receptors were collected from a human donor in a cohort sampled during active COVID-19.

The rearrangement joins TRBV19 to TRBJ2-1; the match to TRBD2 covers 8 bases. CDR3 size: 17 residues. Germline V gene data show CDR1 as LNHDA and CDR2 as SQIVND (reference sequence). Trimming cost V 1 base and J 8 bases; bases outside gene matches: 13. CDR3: CASSIGRLAGRGYEQFF. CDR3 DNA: TGTGCCAGTAGTATAGGGCGGTTAGCGGGGAGGGGATATGAGCAGTTCTTC.

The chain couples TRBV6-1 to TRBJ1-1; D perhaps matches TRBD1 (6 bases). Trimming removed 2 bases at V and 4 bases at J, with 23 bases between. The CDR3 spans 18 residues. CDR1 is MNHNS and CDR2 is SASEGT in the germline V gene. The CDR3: CASSERNLAGVRSTEAFF. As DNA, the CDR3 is TGTGCCAGCAGTGAACGTAATCTGGCAGGGGTTAGGAGCACTGAAGCTTTCTTT.

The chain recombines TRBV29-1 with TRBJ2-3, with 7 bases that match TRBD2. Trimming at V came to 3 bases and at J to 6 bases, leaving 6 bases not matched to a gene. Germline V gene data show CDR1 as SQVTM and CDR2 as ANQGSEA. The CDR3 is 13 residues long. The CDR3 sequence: CSVEGGSGDTQYF. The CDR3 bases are TGCAGCGTTGAGGGCGGGAGTGGGGATACGCAGTATTTT.

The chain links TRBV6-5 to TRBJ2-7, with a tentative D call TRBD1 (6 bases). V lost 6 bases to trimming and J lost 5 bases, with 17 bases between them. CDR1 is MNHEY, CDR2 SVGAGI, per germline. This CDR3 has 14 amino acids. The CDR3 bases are TGTGCCAGCAGGATACAGGGAAGTACCCACGAGCAGTACTTC. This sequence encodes CASRIQGSTHEQYF.

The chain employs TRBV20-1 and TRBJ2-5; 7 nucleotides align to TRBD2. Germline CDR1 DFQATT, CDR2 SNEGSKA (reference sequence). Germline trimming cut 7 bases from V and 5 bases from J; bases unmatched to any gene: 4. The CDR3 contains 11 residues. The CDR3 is CSGGRAETQYF. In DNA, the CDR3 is TGCAGTGGAGGGAGGGCTGAGACCCAGTACTTC.

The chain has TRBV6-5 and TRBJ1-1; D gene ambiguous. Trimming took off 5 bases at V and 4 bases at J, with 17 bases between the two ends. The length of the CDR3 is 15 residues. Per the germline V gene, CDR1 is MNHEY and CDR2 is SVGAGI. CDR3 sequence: CASSRLHDEGTEAFF. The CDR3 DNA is TGTGCCAGCAGTAGACTTCACGATGAGGGCACTGAAGCTTTCTTT.

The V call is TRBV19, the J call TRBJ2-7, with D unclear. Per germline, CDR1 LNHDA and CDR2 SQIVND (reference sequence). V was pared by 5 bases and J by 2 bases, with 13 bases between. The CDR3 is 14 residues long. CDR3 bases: TGTGCCAGTAGTTTTGGCAGGTCCGCCTACGAGCAGTACTTC. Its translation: CASSFGRSAYEQYF.

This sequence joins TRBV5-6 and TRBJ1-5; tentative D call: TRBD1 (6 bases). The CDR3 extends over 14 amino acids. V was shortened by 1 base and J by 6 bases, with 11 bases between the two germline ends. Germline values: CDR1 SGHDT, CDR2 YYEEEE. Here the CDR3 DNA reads TGTGCCAGCAGCTTGTTGGGGGCAGTTCAGCCCCAGCATTTT. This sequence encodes CASSLLGAVQPQHF.

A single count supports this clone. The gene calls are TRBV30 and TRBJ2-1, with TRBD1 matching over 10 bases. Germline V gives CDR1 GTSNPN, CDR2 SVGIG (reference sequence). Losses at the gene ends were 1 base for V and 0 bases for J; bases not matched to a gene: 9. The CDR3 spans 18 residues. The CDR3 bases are TGTGCCTGGAGTGCAGGACAGGGGGTTACGAGCTCCTACAATGAGCAGTTCTTC. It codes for CAWSAGQGVTSSYNEQFF.

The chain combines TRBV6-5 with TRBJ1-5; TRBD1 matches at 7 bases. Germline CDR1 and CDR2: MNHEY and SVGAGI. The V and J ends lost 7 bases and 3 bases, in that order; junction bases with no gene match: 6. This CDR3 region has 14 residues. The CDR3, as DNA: TGTGCCAGCAAGGAGGGACAGATCAATCAGCCCCAGCATTTT. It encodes CASKEGQINQPQHF.

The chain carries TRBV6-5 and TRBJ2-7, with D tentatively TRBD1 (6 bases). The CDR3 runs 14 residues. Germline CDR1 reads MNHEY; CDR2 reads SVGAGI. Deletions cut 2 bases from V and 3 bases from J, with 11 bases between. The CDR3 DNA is TGTGCCAGCAGTTACCGCACAGGGCTCTACGAGCAGTACTTC. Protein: CASSYRTGLYEQYF.

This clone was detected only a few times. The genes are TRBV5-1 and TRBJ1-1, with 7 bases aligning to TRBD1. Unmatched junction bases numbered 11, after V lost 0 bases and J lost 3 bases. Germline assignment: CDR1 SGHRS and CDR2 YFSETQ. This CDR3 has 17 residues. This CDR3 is CASSLGPLQGSYTEAFF. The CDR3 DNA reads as TGCGCCAGCAGCTTGGGTCCCCTACAGGGGTCGTACACTGAAGCTTTCTTT.

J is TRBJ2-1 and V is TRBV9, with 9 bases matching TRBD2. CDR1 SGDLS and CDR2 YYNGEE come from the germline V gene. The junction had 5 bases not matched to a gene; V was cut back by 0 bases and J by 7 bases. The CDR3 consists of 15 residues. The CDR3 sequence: CASSVGGRAGNEQFF. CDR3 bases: TGTGCCAGCAGCGTAGGCGGGAGGGCGGGGAATGAGCAGTTCTTC.

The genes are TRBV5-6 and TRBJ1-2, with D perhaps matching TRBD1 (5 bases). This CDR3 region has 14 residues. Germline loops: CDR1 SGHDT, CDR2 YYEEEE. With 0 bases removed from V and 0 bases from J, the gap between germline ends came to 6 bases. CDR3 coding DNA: TGTGCCAGCAGCTTGGCGGGGGCTAACTATGGCTACACCTTC. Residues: CASSLAGANYGYTF.

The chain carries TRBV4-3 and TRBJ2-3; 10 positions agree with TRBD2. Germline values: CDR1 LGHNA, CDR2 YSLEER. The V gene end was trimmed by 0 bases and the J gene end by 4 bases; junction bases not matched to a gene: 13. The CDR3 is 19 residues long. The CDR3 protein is CASSQDRLWVAGGPDTQYF. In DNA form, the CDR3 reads TGCGCCAGCAGCCAAGATCGGCTTTGGGTAGCGGGAGGACCAGATACGCAGTATTTT.

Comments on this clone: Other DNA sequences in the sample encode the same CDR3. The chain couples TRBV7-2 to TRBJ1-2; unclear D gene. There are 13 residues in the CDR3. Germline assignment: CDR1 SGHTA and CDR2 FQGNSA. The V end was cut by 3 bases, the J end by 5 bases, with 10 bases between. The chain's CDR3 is CASSLSGDYGYTF. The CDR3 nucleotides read TGTGCCAGCAGCTTGAGCGGGGATTATGGCTACACCTTC. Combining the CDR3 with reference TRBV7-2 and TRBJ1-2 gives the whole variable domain GAGVSQSPSNKVTEKGKDVELRCDPISGHTALYWYRQSLGQGLEFLIYFQGNSAPDKSGLPSDRFSAERTGGSVSTLTIQRTQQEDSAVYLCASSLSGDYGYTFGSGTRLTVV.

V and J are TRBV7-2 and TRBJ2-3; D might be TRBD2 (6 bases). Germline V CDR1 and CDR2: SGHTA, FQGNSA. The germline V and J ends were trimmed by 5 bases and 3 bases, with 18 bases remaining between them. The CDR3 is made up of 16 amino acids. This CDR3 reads CASSPWGLSGTDTQYF. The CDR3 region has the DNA TGTGCCAGCAGCCCCTGGGGACTGTCTGGTACAGATACGCAGTATTTT.

CDR3: CASSFFGTSGTDTQYF. Written as DNA, the CDR3 is TGTGCCAGCAGTTTCTTCGGGACTAGCGGCACAGATACGCAGTATTTT. The chain recombines TRBV28 with TRBJ2-3; 10 positions agree with TRBD2. There are 16 residues in the CDR3. CDR1 and CDR2 (germline): MDHEN, SYDVKM. Trimming cost V 3 bases and J 1 base; bases outside gene matches: 4.

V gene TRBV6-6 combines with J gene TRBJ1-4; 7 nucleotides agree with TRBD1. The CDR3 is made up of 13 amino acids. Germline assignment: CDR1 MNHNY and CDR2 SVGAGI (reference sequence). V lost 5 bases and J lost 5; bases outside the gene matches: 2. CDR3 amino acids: CASSRGLNEKLFF. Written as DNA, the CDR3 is TGTGCCAGCAGTAGGGGGCTCAATGAAAAACTGTTTTTT.

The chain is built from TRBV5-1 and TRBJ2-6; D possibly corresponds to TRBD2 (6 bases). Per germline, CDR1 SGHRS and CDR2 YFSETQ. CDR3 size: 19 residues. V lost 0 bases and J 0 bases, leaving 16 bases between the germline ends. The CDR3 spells CASSLVKPAGGSGANVLTF. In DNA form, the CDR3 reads TGCGCCAGCAGCTTGGTTAAACCAGCCGGGGGCTCTGGGGCCAACGTCCTGACTTTC.

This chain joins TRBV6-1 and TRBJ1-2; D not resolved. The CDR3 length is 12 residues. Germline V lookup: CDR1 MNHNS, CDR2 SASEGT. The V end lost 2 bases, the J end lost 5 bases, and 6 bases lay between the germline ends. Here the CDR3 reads CASSERLYGYTF. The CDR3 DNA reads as TGTGCCAGCAGTGAACGGTTATATGGCTACACCTTC.

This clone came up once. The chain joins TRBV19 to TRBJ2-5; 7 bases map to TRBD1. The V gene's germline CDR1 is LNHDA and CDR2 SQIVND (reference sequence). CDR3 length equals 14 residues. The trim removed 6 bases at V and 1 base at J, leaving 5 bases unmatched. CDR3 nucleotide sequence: TGTGCCAGTAGGGGCAGGGGGACCCAAGAGACCCAGTACTTC. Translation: CASRGRGTQETQYF.

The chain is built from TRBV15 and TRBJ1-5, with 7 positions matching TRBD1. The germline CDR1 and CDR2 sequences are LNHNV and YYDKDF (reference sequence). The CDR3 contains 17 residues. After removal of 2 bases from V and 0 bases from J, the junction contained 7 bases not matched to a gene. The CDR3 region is CATSRIVGTASNQPQHF. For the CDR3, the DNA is TGTGCCACCAGCAGAATCGTTGGGACAGCTAGCAATCAGCCCCAGCATTTT.

CDR3 residues: CASSDGQALGGYTF. For the CDR3, the DNA is TGTGCCAGCAGCGACGGACAGGCCTTAGGTGGCTACACCTTC. This chain joins TRBV28 and TRBJ1-2; TRBD1 agrees at 7 bases. The CDR3 runs 14 residues. Per germline, CDR1 MDHEN and CDR2 SYDVKM. V trimming: 6 bases; J trimming: 7 bases; junction bases outside the gene matches: 11.

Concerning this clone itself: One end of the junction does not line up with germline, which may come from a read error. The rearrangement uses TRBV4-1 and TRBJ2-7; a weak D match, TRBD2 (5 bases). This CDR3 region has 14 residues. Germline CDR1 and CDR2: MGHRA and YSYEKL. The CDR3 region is CASSQTPWGAVLSF. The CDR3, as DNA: TGCGCCAGCAGCCAAACTCCATGGGGAGCCGTGCTGTCCTTC.

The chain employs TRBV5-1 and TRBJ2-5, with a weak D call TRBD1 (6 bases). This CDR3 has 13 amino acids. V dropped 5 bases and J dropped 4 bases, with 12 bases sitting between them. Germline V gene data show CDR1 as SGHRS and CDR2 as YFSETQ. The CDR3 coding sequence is TGCGCCAGCAGTCGCGACAGGTCAGAGACCCAGTACTTC. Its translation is CASSRDRSETQYF. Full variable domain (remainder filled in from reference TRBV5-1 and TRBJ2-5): KAGVTQTPRYLIKTRGQQVTLSCSPISGHRSVSWYQQTPGQGLQFLFEYFSETQRNKGNFPGRFSGRQFSNSRSEMNVSTLELGDSALYLCASSRDRSETQYFGPGTRLLVL.

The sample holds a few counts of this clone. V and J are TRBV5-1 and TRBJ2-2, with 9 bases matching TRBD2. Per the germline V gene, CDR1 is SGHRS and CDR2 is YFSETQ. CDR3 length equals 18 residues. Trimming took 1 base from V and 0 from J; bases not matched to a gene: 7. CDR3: CASSLIPGLAPNTGELFF. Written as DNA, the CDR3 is TGCGCCAGCAGCTTGATTCCGGGACTAGCTCCGAACACCGGGGAGCTGTTTTTT.

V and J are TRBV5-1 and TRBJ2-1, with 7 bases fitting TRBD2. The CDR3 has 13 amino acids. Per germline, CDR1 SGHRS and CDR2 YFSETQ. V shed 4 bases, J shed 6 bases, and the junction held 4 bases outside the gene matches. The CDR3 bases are TGCGCCAGCAGCAGCTCTAGCGGCAATGAGCAGTTCTTC. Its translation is CASSSSSGNEQFF.

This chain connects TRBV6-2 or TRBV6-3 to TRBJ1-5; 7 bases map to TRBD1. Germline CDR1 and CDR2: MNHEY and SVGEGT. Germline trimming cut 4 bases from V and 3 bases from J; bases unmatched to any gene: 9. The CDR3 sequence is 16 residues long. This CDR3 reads CASSSETGTVNQPQHF. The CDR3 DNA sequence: TGTGCCAGCAGTTCTGAGACAGGGACGGTCAATCAGCCCCAGCATTTT.